This T cell receptor beta chain was sequenced in a study of T cell changes during pregnancy in multiple sclerosis. The data were produced by immunoSEQ multiplex PCR, yet TCRdb's version contains in-frame clones alone and is incomplete. The table has tens of thousands of clones, approximately 92% seen once. V was clipped by 8 bases and J by 1 base; unmatched bases: 13. CDR1 and CDR2 (germline): MDHEN, SYDVKM. The CDR3 has 16 amino acids. This TCR derives from a female donor with multiple sclerosis, enrolled in a pregnancy study. This chain joins TRBV28 and TRBJ1-1; 7 bases line up with TRBD1. This material consisted of peripheral blood, taken in the first trimester of pregnancy. CDR3 amino acids: CASRSRTGGENTEAFF. CDR3 bases: TGTGCCAGCCGCTCTAGGACAGGCGGGGAGAACACTGAAGCTTTCTTT.